The 8 T cell receptor beta chains below were found in one sample sequenced in a study of T cell clonality in common variable immunodeficiency. Notes on the study in general: Reportedly, TCR beta sequences from common variable immunodeficiency showed fewer deletions and N-nucleotide insertions.

No antigen has been identified for these receptors. Sequenced by immunoSEQ multiplex PCR; TCRdb stores in-frame clones only, minus some. Captured here are fewer than 40,000 clones, none seen once; the top ten comprise under 8.5%. Sequencing was performed on peripheral blood mononuclear cells. The receptors here all came from a human donor with common variable immunodeficiency.

This clone was observed a few times. With the read ending 3 residues before the CDR3 end, the germline J gene is used to fill in that end. This chain links TRBV30 with TRBJ2-7; D remains unclear. The length of the CDR3 is 12 residues. Germline V gene sequence: CDR1 GTSNPN, CDR2 SVGIG (reference sequence). The V end lost 3 bases, the J end lost 6 bases, and 12 bases lay between the germline ends. The chain's CDR3 is CAWSQGLPEQYF. The CDR3 bases that were read are TGTGCCTGGAGCCAAGGGCTACCCGAG.

This clone was observed a few times. The read halts 3 residues ahead of the CDR3 end, with the missing end drawn from the germline J gene. The chain carries TRBV6-2 or TRBV6-3 and TRBJ1-1; 7 bases line up with TRBD1. Germline assignment: CDR1 MNHEY and CDR2 SVGEGT. This CDR3 has 14 residues. The CDR3 region is CASRTPRDSSEAFF. The part of the CDR3 DNA that was read is TGTGCCAGCAGAACCCCCCGGGACAGCTCAGAA.

This clone has just a few counts. Read data end 3 residues before the CDR3 end; the end is taken from the germline J gene. The rearrangement links TRBV7-3 to TRBJ2-5, with a tentative D call TRBD1 (6 bases). Trimming took 5 bases from V and 5 from J, leaving 18 bases between them. Germline assignment: CDR1 SGHTA and CDR2 FQGTGA. This CDR3 has 15 residues. The DNA read from the CDR3 is TGTGCCAGCAGCCCCCGACAGGTTCCCGGGGAGACC. It is translated as CASSPRQVPGET. The whole CDR3 protein reads CASSPRQVPGETQYF.

This clone was observed many times. The read comes to an end 3 residues before the CDR3 does, leaving the germline J gene to fill in the end. The V gene is TRBV18, the J gene TRBJ2-5, with TRBD2 matching 10 bases. Germline CDR1 and CDR2: KGHSH and LQKENI. J was trimmed by 5 bases and V by 3 bases; bases with no gene match: 6. This CDR3 comprises 15 residues. CDR3 amino acids: CASSPLSSGSETQYF. The CDR3 DNA, read in part, is TGTGCCAGCTCACCTCTTTCTAGCGGGAGCGAGACC.

About this clone: Sequencing ends 3 residues short of the CDR3 end; the germline J gene provides the rest. The chain employs TRBV7-3 and TRBJ1-3; D might be TRBD1 (5 bases). The ends were cut back, 3 bases at V and 0 bases at J, with 12 bases in the middle. The length of the CDR3 is 16 residues. Germline lookup yields CDR1 SGHTA and CDR2 FQGTGA. The CDR3 region is CASSFRGAISGNTIYF. The part of the CDR3 DNA that was read is TGTGCCAGCAGCTTTCGAGGGGCTATCTCTGGAAACACC. The whole variable domain, filled in from reference TRBV7-3 and TRBJ1-3, reads GAGVSQTPSNKVTEKGKYVELRCDPISGHTALYWYRQSLGQGPEFLIYFQGTGAADDSGLPNDRFFAVRPEGSVSTLKIQRTERGDSAVYLCASSFRGAISGNTIYFGEGSWLTVV.

Comment on this clone: The DNA ends 3 residues before the CDR3 does, and the rest of the CDR3 is filled in from the germline J gene. The chain combines TRBV7-6 with TRBJ1-3, with a possible D match to TRBD1 (6 bases). The CDR3 loop spans 14 amino acids. V was trimmed by 5 bases and J by 3 bases, leaving 11 bases between them. The germline CDR1 and CDR2 sequences are SGHVS and FNYEAQ. The covered CDR3 bases are TGTGCCAGCAGCCATACAGGGCGTGGAAACACC. It translates to CASSHTGRGNT. The CDR3 reads in full as CASSHTGRGNTIYF.

This clone was seen more than once but under ten times. The observed sequence ends 3 residues before the CDR3 terminus, with the missing tail filled in from the germline J gene. The chain employs TRBV19 and TRBJ2-1, with 11 bases fitting TRBD2. Trimming at V came to 3 bases and at J to 7 bases, leaving 8 bases not matched to a gene. Germline values: CDR1 LNHDA, CDR2 SQIVND (reference sequence). The CDR3 has 16 amino acids. The CDR3 bases that were read are TGTGCCAGTAGTATCGTGCTAGCGGGAGGAGCGAATGAG. It yields the protein CASSIVLAGGANE. The full CDR3 protein reads CASSIVLAGGANEQFF.

In this sample, this clone turned up many times. The read comes to an end 3 residues before the CDR3 does, leaving the germline J gene to fill in the end. The J gene is TRBJ2-5, the V gene TRBV15; D is perhaps TRBD2 (5 bases). The CDR3 has 13 residues. Trimming removed 5 bases from V and 5 bases from J, with 12 bases in between. Germline-derived CDR1 and CDR2 are LNHNV and YYDKDF (reference sequence). The CDR3 DNA, read in part, is TGTGCCACCAGCCCCGAGGGCTGGGAGACC. It encodes CATSPEGWET. The full-length CDR3 reads as CATSPEGWETQYF.